Presented here are 16 T cell receptor beta chains from one specimen sequenced in a study of vaccination and CD4 T cells after COVID-19. Described treatment: roughly 11-day PBMC culture with coronavirus spike peptide pools or control peptides (ViraFEST assay). With the Oncomine TCR Beta short-read assay, DNA from cultured CD4+ T cells was sequenced. TCRdb re-called the PCR reads with MiXCR, one entry per CDR3 protein. The data hold fewer than 15,000 distinct CDR3 sequences, with approximately 28% observed a single time. Their target antigens are unknown. The sample was cultured CD4+ T cells from blood. Source of these receptors: a human donor with COVID-19.

This clonotype is large in the sample. This rearrangement joins TRBV20-1 to TRBJ2-5; unclear D gene. The length of the CDR3 is 13 residues. V dropped 0 bases and J dropped 4 bases, with 9 bases sitting between them. Germline V gene lookup returns CDR1 DFQATT and CDR2 SNEGSKA (reference sequence). The DNA of the CDR3 is TGCAGTGCTAGAGACCGGGCCCCAGAGACCCAGTACTTC. It yields the protein CSARDRAPETQYF.

The chain recombines TRBV10-3 with TRBJ2-6, with D unresolved. The CDR3 has 15 amino acids. V was shortened by 7 bases and J by 2 bases, with 12 bases between the two germline ends. Germline V CDR1 and CDR2: ENHRY, SYGVKD. DNA for the CDR3: TGTGCCATCATGGAGCACGGAGCTGGGGCCAACGTCCTGACTTTC. Translating it yields CAIMEHGAGANVLTF.

This clonotype has more than one count but fewer than ten. The chain carries TRBV7-8 and TRBJ2-3; TRBD2 is a possible D gene (6 bases). Trimming removed 8 bases at V and 2 bases at J, with 17 bases between. Germline loops: CDR1 SGHVS, CDR2 FQNEAQ. The CDR3 consists of 15 residues. CDR3 nucleotides: TGTGCCAGCCGCTCAGGCGGGACTTACACAGATACGCAGTATTTT. It codes for CASRSGGTYTDTQYF.

The rearrangement joins TRBV5-4 to TRBJ2-7; no reliable D call. There are 12 residues in the CDR3. Germline CDR1 is SGHNT and CDR2 is YYREEE (reference sequence). Trimming took 4 bases from V and 0 from J, leaving 5 bases between them. The DNA of the CDR3 is TGTGCCAGCAGCCTGAACTCCTACGAGCAGTACTTC. Protein product: CASSLNSYEQYF.

This clonotype is classed as medium-sized. The gene calls are TRBV20-1 and TRBJ1-1, with 10 bases aligning to TRBD1. The CDR3 spans 15 residues. The germline gives CDR1 DFQATT, CDR2 SNEGSKA (reference sequence). V gave up 6 bases and J gave up 4 bases; unmatched junction bases: 11. The CDR3 protein is CSAERRQGAGTEAFF. Written as DNA, the CDR3 is TGCAGTGCAGAGAGGAGACAGGGGGCTGGCACTGAAGCTTTCTTT.

V and J are TRBV30 and TRBJ2-5; 9 bases match TRBD2. Germline trimming cut 0 bases from V and 5 bases from J; bases unmatched to any gene: 7. CDR1 is GTSNPN and CDR2 is SVGIG in the germline V gene (reference sequence). CDR3 size: 15 residues. The CDR3 bases are TGTGCCTGGAGTGTATCTCGGCGGGGGGGGGAGACCCAGTACTTC. This encodes CAWSVSRRGGETQYF.

The sample holds a few counts of this clonotype. The genes are TRBV27 and TRBJ2-3; 8 nucleotides match TRBD2. This CDR3 region has 16 residues. V dropped 5 bases and J dropped 3; count of bases not matched to a gene: 10. Germline loops: CDR1 MNHEY, CDR2 SMNVEV (reference sequence). CDR3 DNA: TGTGCCAGCAGTCTCCAAGGACTAGCTGGGACAGATACGCAGTATTTT. It encodes CASSLQGLAGTDTQYF.

The CDR3 loop reads CASTRGGSGSYNEQFF. The DNA for the CDR3 is TGTGCCAGCACCAGAGGGGGGTCAGGGTCCTACAATGAGCAGTTCTTC. The chain recombines TRBV6-1 with TRBJ2-1; possibly TRBD1 or TRBD2 for D (6 bases each). The ends were cut back, 7 bases at V and 1 base at J, with 17 bases in the middle. CDR3 length equals 16 residues. Germline assignment: CDR1 MNHNS and CDR2 SASEGT.

This clonotype appeared a few times. The chain links TRBV5-8 to TRBJ1-2; D ambiguous. The CDR3 contains 15 residues. V lost 0 bases, J lost 7 bases, and 16 bases lay in between. Germline assignment: CDR1 SGHTS and CDR2 YDEGEE. DNA of the CDR3: TGTGCCAGCAGCTTGGCCGCTGAGGGATCGGGTGGCTACACCTTC. This gives the protein CASSLAAEGSGGYTF.

This clonotype was counted only a few times. This chain connects TRBV6-5 to TRBJ2-7, with unresolved D. Germline lookup yields CDR1 MNHEY and CDR2 SVGAGI. CDR3 size: 15 residues. The V and J ends lost 0 bases and 1 base respectively, with 10 bases between them. As DNA, the CDR3 is TGTGCCAGCAGTTACTCTTCCGGGCAATCCTACGAGCAGTACTTC. Amino acid sequence: CASSYSSGQSYEQYF.

This clonotype was observed a handful of times. This chain connects TRBV18 to TRBJ2-7, with D hard to call. The V gene's germline CDR1 is KGHSH and CDR2 LQKENI. Trimming cost V 3 bases and J 0 bases, with 6 bases left between them. The CDR3 runs to 13 residues. For the CDR3, the DNA is TGTGCCAGCTCACCGACATCCTCCTACGAGCAGTACTTC. Protein: CASSPTSSYEQYF.

This clonotype was picked up a small number of times. The chain has TRBV12-3 or TRBV12-4 and TRBJ1-1, with 7 bases fitting TRBD1. The CDR3 loop spans 14 amino acids. V lost 3 bases, J lost 5 bases, and 6 bases stayed unmatched. The CDR3 DNA is TGTGCCAGCAGTTTTTGGCAGGGGGATACTGAAGCTTTCTTT. Protein product: CASSFWQGDTEAFF.

The chain's CDR3 is CASLAPQGGPYGYTF. CDR3 coding DNA: TGTGCCAGCCTCGCGCCCCAGGGAGGTCCCTATGGCTACACCTTC. The V and J genes are TRBV27 and TRBJ1-2, with a tentative D call TRBD1 (5 bases). CDR3 length equals 15 residues. Trimming left V 8 bases short and J 4 bases short, with 20 bases between. CDR1 MNHEY and CDR2 SMNVEV come from the germline V gene (reference sequence).

This chain connects TRBV19 to TRBJ1-1; D is possibly TRBD1 (5 bases). Germline V CDR1 and CDR2: LNHDA, SQIVND (reference sequence). The CDR3 has 15 amino acids. The V end lost 3 bases, the J end lost 2 bases, and 13 bases lay between the germline ends. This CDR3 is CASSIDPGPNTEAFF. CDR3 DNA: TGTGCCAGTAGTATCGACCCGGGACCTAACACTGAAGCTTTCTTT.

A few counts support this clonotype. This sequence joins TRBV30 and TRBJ1-6; no clear D. There are 15 residues in the CDR3. Trimming left V 2 bases short and J 4 bases short, with 12 bases between. Germline assignment: CDR1 GTSNPN and CDR2 SVGIG (reference sequence). The CDR3 loop reads CAWSFPTIYNSPLHF. In DNA form, the CDR3 reads TGTGCCTGGAGTTTTCCCACGATATATAATTCACCCCTCCACTTT. Combining the CDR3 with reference TRBV30 and TRBJ1-6 gives the whole variable domain SQTIHQWPATLVQPVGSPLSLECTVEGTSNPNLYWYRQAAGRGLQLLFYSVGIGQISSEVPQNLSASRPQDRQFILSSKKLLLSDSGFYLCAWSFPTIYNSPLHFGNGTRLTVT.

This clonotype was recorded a few times. The chain couples TRBV15 to TRBJ2-1, with D tentatively TRBD1 or TRBD2 (6 bases each). V lost 5 bases and J 4 bases, leaving 18 bases between the germline ends. Germline-derived CDR1 and CDR2 are LNHNV and YYDKDF (reference sequence). The CDR3 totals 16 residues. The CDR3 region has the DNA TGTGCCACCAGCTTCCGAGGACGGGGGCAGTACAATGAGCAGTTCTTC. Its protein is CATSFRGRGQYNEQFF.